Each of the 30 T cell receptor beta chains below was sequenced from the same sample in a study of neurological immune-mediated disorders. MiXCR, applied by TCRdb to the 5' RACE reads, yields one record per CDR3 protein. The repertoire holds about 76,000 distinct CDR3 sequences, with 15% to 20% as singletons. The sample was PBMCs. The origin of the receptors is a woman aged 40 to 49 in good health.

The table lists this clonotype with many counts. V and J are TRBV10-1 and TRBJ1-1; 7 nucleotides agree with TRBD1. After removal of 0 bases from V and 5 bases from J, the junction contained 9 bases not matched to a gene. Germline CDR1 WNHNN, CDR2 SYGVQD (reference sequence). The CDR3 contains 16 residues. CDR3 nucleotide sequence: TGCGCCAGCAGTGAGTCGAACAGGGCAGGGGGGACTGAAGCTTTCTTT. Translated, it gives CASSESNRAGGTEAFF.

This clonotype was recorded many times. The V gene is TRBV7-3, the J gene TRBJ2-5, with D possibly TRBD2 on 7 matching bases. Germline V gene data show CDR1 as SGHTA and CDR2 as FQGTGA. This CDR3 is 14 amino acids long. Trimming shortened V by 2 bases and J by 3 bases, and 10 bases separated the two germline ends. This CDR3 is CASSLGGAKETQYF. CDR3 in DNA: TGTGCCAGCAGCTTAGGGGGGGCAAAAGAGACCCAGTACTTC.

This clonotype was seen ten or more times. V gene TRBV12-3 or TRBV12-4 combines with J gene TRBJ1-1; a weak D match, TRBD1 (6 bases). The germline V and J ends were trimmed by 6 bases and 3 bases, with 11 bases remaining between them. The CDR3 covers 13 residues. The CDR3 here is CASSHGGYTEAFF. The CDR3 DNA reads TGTGCCAGCAGCCATGGGGGCTACACTGAAGCTTTCTTT.

This clonotype appeared many times. This rearrangement joins TRBV5-5 to TRBJ2-6, with 8 positions matching TRBD2. V lost 4 bases to trimming and J lost 1 base; unmatched junction nucleotides: 10. Germline-derived CDR1 and CDR2 are SGHKS and YYEKEE (reference sequence). The CDR3 has 18 amino acids. CDR3: CASSQVPGLDSGANVLTF. For the CDR3, the DNA is TGTGCCAGCAGCCAGGTCCCGGGACTAGATTCTGGGGCCAACGTCCTGACTTTC.

This clonotype came up many times. The gene calls are TRBV6-2 or TRBV6-3 and TRBJ2-1, with 7 positions matching TRBD2. V gave up 10 bases and J gave up 3 bases; unmatched junction bases: 9. Germline assignment: CDR1 MNHEY and CDR2 SVGEGT. This CDR3 is built from 14 residues. The CDR3 here is CAIRGGGVYNEQFF. The DNA for the CDR3 is TGTGCCATACGGGGCGGGGGTGTCTACAATGAGCAGTTCTTC.

This clonotype was seen at least ten times. The chain has TRBV29-1 and TRBJ1-1, with 7 bases fitting TRBD1. The CDR3 is 14 residues long. J was trimmed by 6 bases and V by 3 bases; bases with no gene match: 10. Germline V gene sequence: CDR1 SQVTM, CDR2 ANQGSEA. The CDR3 is CSVDALTGRSEAFF. As DNA, the CDR3 is TGCAGCGTTGATGCCTTGACAGGGCGGTCTGAAGCTTTCTTT.

This clonotype was observed at least ten times. The chain carries TRBV19 and TRBJ1-3; the D is unclear. V lost 6 bases to trimming and J lost 0 bases, with 15 bases between them. CDR3 length equals 16 residues. Germline V gives CDR1 LNHDA, CDR2 SQIVND (reference sequence). CDR3 in amino acids: CASSTPQRPSGNTIYF. The CDR3 DNA reads TGTGCCAGTAGCACCCCTCAACGACCCTCTGGAAACACCATATATTTT.

This clonotype was seen many times. The V and J genes are TRBV4-1 and TRBJ2-2; D might be TRBD1 or TRBD2, each matching 5 bases. The CDR3 is 18 residues long. Trimming took off 1 base at V and 4 bases at J, with 19 bases between the two ends. Per germline, CDR1 MGHRA and CDR2 YSYEKL. CDR3 DNA: TGCGCCAGCAGCCAAGTAAAGGGACCGGTGGACCGCACCGGGGAGCTGTTTTTT. Translation gives CASSQVKGPVDRTGELFF.

Notes on this clonotype: Since a much larger clone is just one base distant, this may be a read error. The V call is TRBV5-1, the J call TRBJ1-2; TRBD1 might be the D (5 bases). Germline V CDR1 and CDR2: SGHRS, YFSETQ. The CDR3 totals 14 residues. CDR3 sequence (DNA): TGCGCCAGCAGCTTGGAAGACAGTAACTATGTCTACACCTTC. The encoded protein is CASSLEDSNYVYTF.

The sample holds many counts of this clonotype. This chain connects TRBV7-2 to TRBJ1-5; D is ambiguous. Germline CDR1 is SGHTA and CDR2 is FQGNSA. Trimming cost V 4 bases and J 7 bases, with 11 bases left between them. The CDR3 extends over 13 amino acids. CDR3 coding DNA: TGTGCCAGCAGCTCCTCGCCCGGGCAGCCCCAGCATTTT. It is translated as CASSSSPGQPQHF.

This clonotype was counted a single time. It is unclear where the CDR3 begins or ends on the DNA, so no DNA is shown, and the CDR3 is as TCRdb lists it. CDR3 loop: CASSFYICSARPPTGGTDTQYF. The chain combines TRBV7-2 with TRBJ2-3; the table assigns TRBD2, which was not confirmed against the DNA. Looked up from germline, CDR1 is SGHTA and CDR2 is FQGNSA. Including both end residues, the CDR3 is 22 amino acids long.

This clonotype has ten or more counts. V and J are TRBV18 and TRBJ1-3; 7 positions agree with TRBD1. The germline CDR1 and CDR2 sequences are KGHSH and LQKENI. This CDR3 is 16 amino acids long. Trimming removed 3 bases from V and 3 bases from J; junction bases left unmatched: 8. Here the CDR3 reads CASSPGQTDYGNTIYF. CDR3 in DNA: TGTGCCAGCTCACCGGGACAGACGGACTATGGAAACACCATATATTTT.

V gene TRBV4-1 combines with J gene TRBJ1-1, with D possibly matching TRBD1 (5 bases). V was shortened by 1 base and J by 0 bases, with 9 bases between the two germline ends. Per germline, CDR1 MGHRA and CDR2 YSYEKL. The CDR3 is 15 residues long. CDR3 amino acids: CASSQGSQVNTEAFF. CDR3 sequence (DNA): TGCGCCAGCAGCCAAGGTTCACAGGTGAACACTGAAGCTTTCTTT.

This clonotype was picked up many times. This chain links TRBV5-1 with TRBJ2-3, with D perhaps TRBD2 (5 bases). The CDR3 covers 16 residues. Trimming removed 0 bases from V and 4 bases from J, with 15 bases in between. From germline, CDR1 is SGHRS and CDR2 YFSETQ. The CDR3 nucleotides read TGCGCCAGCAGCTTGGTAGGAGGAGTCGAGGCAGATACGCAGTATTTT. Its translation: CASSLVGGVEADTQYF.

This clonotype was seen repeatedly, ten times or more. The rearrangement uses TRBV9 and TRBJ2-7, with 10 bases identical to TRBD1. The germline V gene encodes CDR1 SGDLS and CDR2 YYNGEE. Germline trimming cut 4 bases from V and 7 bases from J; bases unmatched to any gene: 5. This CDR3 is 13 amino acids long. The CDR3 region is CASSSRTGGEQYF. CDR3 DNA sequence: TGTGCCAGCAGCTCGCGGACAGGGGGGGAGCAGTACTTC. Together with reference TRBV9 and TRBJ2-7, the CDR3 gives the full variable domain: DSGVTQTPKHLITATGQRVTLRCSPRSGDLSVYWYQQSLDQGLQFLIQYYNGEERAKGNILERFSAQQFPDLHSELNLSSLELGDSALYFCASSSRTGGEQYFGPGTRLTVT.

This clonotype rates as medium-sized. This chain uses TRBV6-1 with TRBJ2-3, with D perhaps matching TRBD2 (7 bases). The CDR3 has 15 amino acids. Germline V gene data show CDR1 as MNHNS and CDR2 as SASEGT. V shed 8 bases and J shed 4 bases, with 19 bases lying between them. Written as DNA, the CDR3 is TGTGCCAGCTTGGAGGGGGGGCCCAACGCAGATACGCAGTATTTT. Protein product: CASLEGGPNADTQYF.

The table lists this clonotype with many counts. This sequence joins TRBV28 and TRBJ1-5, with 8 bases that match TRBD1. CDR3 size: 14 residues. Losses at the gene ends were 5 bases for V and 6 bases for J; bases not matched to a gene: 6. The germline gives CDR1 MDHEN, CDR2 SYDVKM. CDR3 sequence (DNA): TGTGCCAGCAGTCGACGGGACAGGACTCAGCCCCAGCATTTT. It encodes CASSRRDRTQPQHF.

The chain links TRBV28 to TRBJ1-6; unclear D gene. CDR1 is MDHEN, CDR2 SYDVKM, per germline. Deletions cut 5 bases from V and 5 bases from J, with 7 bases between. The CDR3 consists of 13 residues. The CDR3 DNA reads TGTGCCAGCAGTCCCAGTGATAATTCACCCCTCCACTTT. This sequence encodes CASSPSDNSPLHF.

This clonotype was picked up many times. The V and J genes are TRBV7-9 and TRBJ1-2; the match to TRBD1 covers 7 bases. The junction had 6 bases not matched to a gene; V was cut back by 3 bases and J by 2 bases. This CDR3 has 15 residues. The germline gives CDR1 SEHNR, CDR2 FQNEAQ (reference sequence). The CDR3 nucleotides are TGTGCCAGCAGCTTGCAGGGGGATGGAAACTATGGCTACACCTTC. Translation: CASSLQGDGNYGYTF.

This clonotype was recorded a few times. The chain uses TRBV15 and TRBJ2-7; D unresolved. The CDR3 contains 15 residues. Per germline, CDR1 LNHNV and CDR2 YYDKDF (reference sequence). Between the trimmed V and J ends, which lost 0 bases and 4 bases, there was a span of 13 bases. DNA of the CDR3: TGTGCCACCAGCAGAGATATTACCAGTGAGTACGAGCAGTACTTC. Translating gives CATSRDITSEYEQYF.

Regarding this clonotype: A much larger clonotype is one base distant, so this may be a read error. V is TRBV27 and J is TRBJ2-1; TRBD1 agrees at 7 bases. V trimming: 5 bases; J trimming: 9 bases; junction bases outside the gene matches: 13. The germline CDR1 and CDR2 sequences are MNHEY and SMNVEV (reference sequence). The CDR3 sequence is 15 residues long. The CDR3 reads CASSQQGWVVSEQFF. The CDR3 nucleotides read TGTGCCAGCAGTCAACAGGGGTGGGTTGTTAGTGAGCAGTTCTTC.

This clonotype was detected ten times or more. The rearrangement joins TRBV20-1 to TRBJ2-1; no clear D. Germline V gene lookup returns CDR1 DFQATT and CDR2 SNEGSKA (reference sequence). V gave up 0 bases and J gave up 10 bases, with 7 bases separating them. CDR3 size: 11 residues. CDR3: CSARDKVEQFF. As DNA, the CDR3 is TGCAGTGCTAGAGATAAGGTGGAGCAGTTCTTC.

In its sample, this clonotype was seen many times. The junction and the germline gene differ at one end; a read error may be behind it. The J gene is TRBJ1-5, the V gene TRBV20-1; weak D call: TRBD1 (6 bases). The CDR3 has 13 amino acids. From germline, CDR1 is DFQATT and CDR2 SNEGSKA (reference sequence). CDR3 coding DNA: TGCAGTGTTAGAACAGGGCCCGGTCAGCCCCAGCATTTT. This codes for CSVRTGPGQPQHF.

This clonotype was counted at least ten times. This rearrangement joins TRBV3-1 to TRBJ2-2; no firm D call. There are 13 residues in the CDR3. The V end was cut by 1 base, the J end by 7 bases, with 7 bases between. CDR1 is LGHDT and CDR2 is YNNKEL in the germline V gene (reference sequence). The CDR3 DNA reads TGTGCCAGCAGCCAAGTATTGGACGGGGAGCTGTTTTTT. Translating gives CASSQVLDGELFF.

This clonotype has ten or more counts. The rearrangement uses TRBV2 and TRBJ2-3; 7 bases map to TRBD1. The V and J ends lost 9 bases and 0 bases, in that order; junction bases with no gene match: 6. Germline V gene data show CDR1 as SNHLY and CDR2 as FYNNEI. This CDR3 spans 14 amino acids. DNA for the CDR3: TGTGCCAGACGGGACAGAATGAGCACAGATACGCAGTATTTT. Translating it yields CARRDRMSTDTQYF.

As to this clonotype: This CDR3 fails to terminate in the conserved phenylalanine or tryptophan, so it likely reflects a read error. No DNA is shown, since the ends of the CDR3 on it are uncertain; the CDR3 is the one TCRdb lists. The CDR3 protein is CASSRDPGKLVV. The chain carries TRBV14 and TRBJ2-5; the table's D call of TRBD2 was not tested on the DNA. The CDR3 spans 12 residues, counting both ends. Looked up from germline, CDR1 is SGHDN and CDR2 is FVKESK.

The chain employs TRBV7-2 and TRBJ2-3; D unclear. The V end lost 2 bases, the J end lost 0 bases, and 15 bases lay between the germline ends. The CDR3 is 17 residues long. The germline V gene has CDR1 SGHTA and CDR2 FQGNSA. The CDR3 region is CASSLPSAGYSTDTQYF. In DNA, the CDR3 is TGTGCCAGCAGCTTACCCTCGGCAGGATATAGCACAGATACGCAGTATTTT. Using reference TRBV7-2 and TRBJ2-3 for the parts outside the CDR3, the full variable domain is GAGVSQSPSNKVTEKGKDVELRCDPISGHTALYWYRQSLGQGLEFLIYFQGNSAPDKSGLPSDRFSAERTGGSVSTLTIQRTQQEDSAVYLCASSLPSAGYSTDTQYFGPGTRLTVL.

V usage is TRBV20-1 and J usage is TRBJ2-2, with 7 positions matching TRBD1. CDR3 size: 18 residues. Germline CDR1 and CDR2: DFQATT and SNEGSKA (reference sequence). J lost 4 bases, V lost 1 base, and 15 bases had no gene match. This CDR3 reads CSARGQLNKTGPTGELFF. CDR3 DNA: TGCAGTGCTAGAGGCCAGCTTAACAAGACAGGGCCCACCGGGGAGCTGTTTTTT.

This clonotype came up many times. This chain links TRBV3-1 with TRBJ1-1, with D hard to call. The CDR3 extends over 14 amino acids. With 1 base removed from V and 8 bases from J, the gap between germline ends came to 14 bases. The germline V gene has CDR1 LGHDT and CDR2 YNNKEL (reference sequence). In DNA form, the CDR3 reads TGTGCCAGCAGCCAAGGCAAAAACGGAGTCGAAGCTTTCTTT. As protein: CASSQGKNGVEAFF.

This clonotype was found many times. This chain links TRBV12-5 with TRBJ2-1; maybe TRBD1 (5 bases). The CDR3 loop spans 15 amino acids. Looked up from germline, CDR1 is LGHNT and CDR2 is FRNRAP. V lost 1 base and J 0 bases, leaving 7 bases between the germline ends. The chain's CDR3 is CASGLGQYSYNEQFF. The CDR3 DNA is TGTGCTAGTGGTTTGGGACAGTACTCCTACAATGAGCAGTTCTTC.